These 31 T cell receptor beta chains were all obtained from the same sample, sequenced in a study of Graves' ophthalmopathy and Graves' hyperthyroidism. RNA transcripts were the source from which TCR beta CDR3 regions were amplified. After a first-round RT-PCR with HTBI primers, a second-round multiplex PCR was run. TCRdb re-called the multiplex PCR reads with MiXCR, one entry per CDR3 protein. Counted here are 650,000 to 800,000 distinct CDR3 sequences, about 40% occurring once; the ten biggest clones make up 3.3%. Sequenced input: peripheral blood. These receptors came from an adult man with Graves' ophthalmopathy.

This clonotype has only a few counts. The CDR3 region is CASSFRAGTGYGEQYF. The DNA for the CDR3 is TGTGCCAGCAGCTTCCGTGCCGGGACAGGGTATGGGGAGCAGTACTTC. The chain couples TRBV7-6 to TRBJ2-7; 9 bases agree with TRBD1. CDR1 and CDR2 from the germline V gene are SGHVS and FNYEAQ. V lost 3 bases, J lost 7 bases, and 13 bases stayed unmatched. This CDR3 contains 16 residues. The complete variable domain, with remaining parts taken from reference TRBV7-6 and TRBJ2-7, reads GAGVSQSPRYKVTKRGQDVALRCDPISGHVSLYWYRQALGQGPEFLTYFNYEAQQDKSGLPNDRFSAERPEGSISTLTIQRTEQRDSAMYRCASSFRAGTGYGEQYFGPGTRLTVT.

The V gene is TRBV15, the J gene TRBJ1-3; 8 nucleotides line up with TRBD1. V shed 4 bases and J 16 bases; nucleotides not matched to a gene: 12. This CDR3 is built from 13 residues. CDR1 is LNHNV, CDR2 YYDKDF, per germline (reference sequence). CDR3 DNA sequence: TGTGCCACCAGCAAGTCAGGGGGCTTGGGGTTGTATTTT. Protein: CATSKSGGLGLYF.

This chain connects TRBV29-1 to TRBJ1-5, with D maybe TRBD1 (5 bases). V shed 3 bases and J shed 14 bases, with 17 bases lying between them. This CDR3 comprises 12 residues. Germline CDR1 SQVTM, CDR2 ANQGSEA. The CDR3 spells CSVESGGTYEHF. CDR3 DNA sequence: TGCAGCGTTGAGAGCGGGGGGACGTACGAGCATTTT.

The sample holds one count of this clonotype. The genes are TRBV11-2 and TRBJ1-5, with 11 nucleotides matching TRBD1. V dropped 6 bases and J dropped 5; count of bases not matched to a gene: 6. Germline loops: CDR1 SGHAT, CDR2 FQNNGV. The CDR3 extends over 15 amino acids. CDR3 DNA sequence: TGTGCCAGCAGTCCAGGGACAGGGGGGCATCAGCCCCAGCATTTT. Translating gives CASSPGTGGHQPQHF.

The chain combines TRBV7-9 with TRBJ2-5; 8 bases map to TRBD2. Germline-derived CDR1 and CDR2 are SEHNR and FQNEAQ (reference sequence). Germline trimming cut 5 bases from V and 5 bases from J; bases unmatched to any gene: 19. The CDR3 covers 18 residues. The CDR3 region is CASSPSRLGGGRSETQYF. CDR3 bases: TGTGCCAGCAGCCCGAGTAGGTTGGGCGGCGGGAGGTCGGAGACCCAGTACTTC. Variable domain in full (rest from reference TRBV7-9 and TRBJ2-5): DTGVSQNPRHKITKRGQNVTFRCDPISEHNRLYWYRQTLGQGPEFLTYFQNEAQLEKSRLLSDRFSAERPKGSFSTLEIQRTEQGDSAMYLCASSPSRLGGGRSETQYFGPGTRLLVL.

This clonotype was seen many times. The chain has TRBV9 and TRBJ1-1, with D unresolved. Trimming stripped 0 bases from V and 4 bases from J, with 13 bases between. The germline V gene has CDR1 SGDLS and CDR2 YYNGEE. This CDR3 spans 15 amino acids. The chain's CDR3 is CASSVVEDWSTEAFF. The CDR3 DNA follows: TGTGCCAGCAGCGTAGTAGAAGATTGGAGCACTGAAGCTTTCTTT. The full variable domain, with the rest looked up from reference TRBV9 and TRBJ1-1, is DSGVTQTPKHLITATGQRVTLRCSPRSGDLSVYWYQQSLDQGLQFLIQYYNGEERAKGNILERFSAQQFPDLHSELNLSSLELGDSALYFCASSVVEDWSTEAFFGQGTRLTVV.

This clonotype was seen a few times. This chain links TRBV4-3 with TRBJ1-3, with D possibly being TRBD1 (5 bases). The V end was cut by 0 bases, the J end by 3 bases, with 15 bases between. CDR3 length: 17 residues. Germline V lookup: CDR1 LGHNA, CDR2 YSLEER. The CDR3 protein is CASSQDTARAIGNTIYF. The CDR3 coding sequence is TGCGCCAGCAGCCAAGATACTGCCAGGGCTATTGGAAACACCATATATTTT.

On this clonotype itself: Just one base apart from a much larger clone, this may be a read error. The chain links TRBV7-3 to TRBJ2-2; D is uncertain. The germline gives CDR1 SGHTA, CDR2 FQGTGA. The CDR3 has 12 amino acids. The ends were cut back, 7 bases at V and 0 bases at J, with 3 bases in the middle. CDR3 residues: CASKANTGELFF. The CDR3 nucleotides read TGTGCCAGCAAAGCGAACACCGGGGAGCTGTTTTTT.

Many counts were recorded for this clonotype. The CDR3 DNA reads TGTGCCAGCAGCAAGGGACTAGCGGGGAGCGAGACCCAGTACTTC. Translating gives CASSKGLAGSETQYF. The chain carries TRBV13 and TRBJ2-5; 13 bases line up with TRBD2. The germline CDR1 and CDR2 sequences are PRHDT and FYEKMQ (reference sequence). The CDR3 runs 15 residues. The trim removed 5 bases at V and 5 bases at J, leaving 5 bases unmatched. The full variable domain, in which reference TRBV13 and TRBJ2-5 provide the parts outside the CDR3, is AAGVIQSPRHLIKEKRETATLKCYPIPRHDTVYWYQQGPGQDPQFLISFYEKMQSDKGSIPDRFSAQQFSDYHSELNMSSLELGDSALYFCASSKGLAGSETQYFGPGTRLLVL.

A few counts support this clonotype. One junction end does not reproduce the germline sequence, and a read error may be involved. The gene calls are TRBV10-3 and TRBJ2-7; 11 bases match TRBD2. This CDR3 spans 14 amino acids. Per germline, CDR1 ENHRY and CDR2 SYGVKD. The CDR3 region is CAIGKTSGTYGQYF. The CDR3 DNA reads TGTGCCATCGGGAAGACTAGCGGGACCTACGGGCAGTACTTC.

In its sample, this clonotype was seen many times. V and J are TRBV29-1 and TRBJ2-7; 7 nucleotides line up with TRBD1. Germline V gene sequence: CDR1 SQVTM, CDR2 ANQGSEA. The length of the CDR3 is 13 residues. The V segment lost 5 bases and the J segment 4 bases; nucleotides outside the gene matches: 8. This chain's CDR3 is CSVSTGAGYEQYF. In nucleotides, the CDR3 is TGCAGCGTTTCTACAGGGGCTGGGTACGAGCAGTACTTC.

Of note for this clonotype: The conserved phenylalanine or tryptophan is not found at the CDR3 terminus, so this likely reflects a read error. The DNA is omitted, as the CDR3 cannot be located on it reliably, and the CDR3 follows TCRdb's listing. The rearrangement joins TRBV29-1 to TRBJ1-6; TRBD1, the table's D call, was not compared with the DNA. The germline gives CDR1 SQVTM, CDR2 ANQGSEA. The CDR3 adds up to 8 amino acids, both ends counted. The chain's CDR3 is CSVLGATS.

This clonotype turned up a few times. This chain connects TRBV4-3 to TRBJ1-2, with D maybe TRBD1 (5 bases). V shed 1 base and J shed 1 base, with 13 bases lying between them. CDR1 is LGHNA, CDR2 YSLEER, per germline. This CDR3 is built from 16 residues. In DNA, the CDR3 is TGCGCCAGCAGCCAAGTCGGGACGGGATATAACTATGGCTACACCTTC. It specifies CASSQVGTGYNYGYTF.

The rearrangement links TRBV4-3 to TRBJ1-1; D not certain. CDR1 LGHNA and CDR2 YSLEER come from the germline V gene. The germline V and J ends were trimmed by 0 bases and 3 bases, with 11 bases remaining between them. The CDR3 length is 15 residues. DNA of the CDR3: TGCGCCAGCAGCCAAGATTTCGAGGTTGACACTGAAGCTTTCTTT. Translating gives CASSQDFEVDTEAFF.

The table lists this clonotype with many counts. The rearrangement uses TRBV6-7 and TRBJ2-7; 7 positions match TRBD1. TRBV6-7 is given ORF status, its function remaining uncertain. The CDR3 contains 14 residues. The trim removed 5 bases at V and 2 bases at J, leaving 6 bases unmatched. In DNA, the CDR3 is TGTGCCAGCAGTCCGAGGGGGCGAACCTACGAGCAGTACTTC. It yields the protein CASSPRGRTYEQYF.

Ten or more counts support this clonotype. The V gene is TRBV12-3 or TRBV12-4, the J gene TRBJ1-5; no clear D gene. The CDR3 length is 15 residues. V lost 1 base and J 2 bases, leaving 9 bases between the germline ends. The CDR3 DNA reads TGTGCCAGCAGTTTAGGGGGAGGTGGCAATCAGCCCCAGCATTTT. The encoded protein is CASSLGGGGNQPQHF.

The table lists this clonotype with many counts. V is TRBV20-1 and J is TRBJ1-6; D ambiguous. V was clipped by 5 bases and J by 8 bases, with 25 bases between them. The germline V gene encodes CDR1 DFQATT and CDR2 SNEGSKA (reference sequence). This CDR3 is built from 17 residues. CDR3 nucleotide sequence: TGCAGTGCTCGTCGAATGAGACGGGGAAGTCGTGATTCACCCCTCCACTTT. It translates to CSARRMRRGSRDSPLHF.

A word on this clonotype: A much bigger clone sits one base away, suggesting this may be a read error. The chain carries TRBV7-2 and TRBJ2-7; TRBD2 matches at 7 bases. Germline assignment: CDR1 SGHTA and CDR2 FQGNSA. The CDR3 loop spans 14 amino acids. In DNA form, the CDR3 reads TGTGCCAGCGCGGTGGGAGGGCTCTCCTACGAGCGGTACTTC. Amino acid sequence: CASAVGGLSYERYF.

Concerning this clonotype: A much bigger clone sits one base away, suggesting this may be a read error. The genes are TRBV27 and TRBJ1-4; a weak D match, TRBD1 (5 bases). The CDR3 length is 12 residues. Germline CDR1 is MNHEY and CDR2 is SMNVEV (reference sequence). V lost 3 bases and J lost 11, with 10 bases in between. This CDR3 is CASSLTDGKLFF. The CDR3 bases are TGTGCCAGCAGTTTGACAGATGGTAAACTGTTTTTT.

This clonotype has ten or more counts. The chain combines TRBV7-6 with TRBJ2-5; D call uncertain. Germline-derived CDR1 and CDR2 are SGHVS and FNYEAQ. The CDR3 is 14 residues long. Trimming took off 5 bases at V and 0 bases at J, with 10 bases between the two ends. The CDR3 protein is CASSPRGDQETQYF. As DNA, the CDR3 is TGTGCCAGCAGCCCCCGTGGCGACCAAGAGACCCAGTACTTC.

A remark on this clonotype: At one boundary the junction diverges from the germline segment, which might be a read error. This rearrangement joins TRBV5-1 to TRBJ2-3; TRBD2 matches 15 bases. Germline V gene sequence: CDR1 SGHRS, CDR2 YFSETQ. CDR3 size: 17 residues. The CDR3 sequence is CTSSAGLAGGSTDTQYF. The CDR3 DNA follows: TGCACCAGCAGCGCCGGACTAGCGGGGGGGAGCACAGATACGCAGTATTTT.

This clonotype has ten or more counts. The gene calls are TRBV5-1 and TRBJ1-4; a possible D gene is TRBD1 (5 bases). This CDR3 spans 16 amino acids. V was clipped by 4 bases and J by 0 bases, with 13 bases between them. Germline CDR1 SGHRS, CDR2 YFSETQ. The CDR3 spells CASSGAAVSTNEKLFF. As DNA, the CDR3 is TGCGCCAGCAGCGGGGCCGCGGTTTCAACTAATGAAAAACTGTTTTTT.

This clonotype was seen a few times. The genes are TRBV4-1 and TRBJ1-4; the D gene is possibly TRBD1 (5 bases). V lost 4 bases and J 6 bases, leaving 18 bases between the germline ends. This CDR3 has 16 amino acids. CDR1 MGHRA and CDR2 YSYEKL come from the germline V gene. The CDR3 sequence is CASSLRAQGGYEKLFF. The CDR3 nucleotides read TGCGCCAGCAGCCTGAGAGCCCAGGGAGGCTATGAAAAACTGTTTTTT.

There are a few counts of this clonotype. The chain couples TRBV5-5 to TRBJ2-2; the match to TRBD2 covers 9 bases. J was trimmed by 4 bases and V by 5 bases; bases with no gene match: 3. The CDR3 loop spans 14 amino acids. In germline, CDR1 is SGHKS, CDR2 YYEKEE (reference sequence). DNA of the CDR3: TGTGCCAGCAGGGCGGGGGGGCGCACCGGGGAGCTGTTTTTT. It translates to CASRAGGRTGELFF. The variable domain in full, with the rest retrieved from reference TRBV5-5 and TRBJ2-2, is DAGVTQSPTHLIKTRGQQVTLRCSPISGHKSVSWYQQVLGQGPQFIFQYYEKEERGRGNFPDRFSARQFPNYSSELNVNALLLGDSALYLCASRAGGRTGELFFGEGSRLTVL.

In the case of this clonotype: The junction shows a germline mismatch at one end, possibly a read error. V usage is TRBV10-3 and J usage is TRBJ2-5; 8 bases fit TRBD2. CDR3 size: 15 residues. Looked up from germline, CDR1 is ENHRY and CDR2 is SYGVKD. The CDR3 loop reads CASSFGTSGLETQYF. CDR3 nucleotide sequence: TGTGCCAGCAGTTTTGGGACTAGTGGTCTCGAGACCCAGTACTTC.

This clonotype was seen just once. With a much larger clone just one base away, this may be a read error. The genes are TRBV9 and TRBJ2-5; 7 bases line up with TRBD1. V shed 4 bases, J shed 2 bases, and the junction held 8 bases outside the gene matches. Germline assignment: CDR1 SGDLS and CDR2 YYNGEE. The CDR3 runs 15 residues. The CDR3, as DNA: TGTGCCAGCAGCCCAGGGGACAGCCTACAAGAGACCCAGTACTTC. It specifies CASSPGDSLQETQYF. Combining the CDR3 with reference TRBV9 and TRBJ2-5 gives the whole variable domain DSGVTQTPKHLITATGQRVTLRCSPRSGDLSVYWYQQSLDQGLQFLIQYYNGEERAKGNILERFSAQQFPDLHSELNLSSLELGDSALYFCASSPGDSLQETQYFGPGTRLLVL.

This clonotype has at least ten counts. The J gene is TRBJ1-4, the V gene TRBV7-8, with TRBD1 identical over 9 bases. The germline gives CDR1 SGHVS, CDR2 FQNEAQ. After removal of 1 base from V and 6 bases from J, the junction contained 9 bases not matched to a gene. The CDR3 runs to 17 residues. The CDR3 DNA is TGTGCCAGCAGCTTAGAGCGGGAACAGGGGGCCCATGAAAAACTGTTTTTT. Translated, it gives CASSLEREQGAHEKLFF. Full variable domain (missing parts from reference TRBV7-8 and TRBJ1-4): GAGVSQSPRYKVAKRGQDVALRCDPISGHVSLFWYQQALGQGPEFLTYFQNEAQLDKSGLPSDRFFAERPEGSVSTLKIQRTQQEDSAVYLCASSLEREQGAHEKLFFGSGTQLSVL.

About this clonotype itself: Just one base apart from a much larger clone, this may be a read error. V gene TRBV7-9 combines with J gene TRBJ2-7, with TRBD1 matching 8 bases. The CDR3 has 14 residues. Germline loops: CDR1 SEHNR, CDR2 FQNEAQ (reference sequence). Trimming at V came to 7 bases and at J to 5 bases, leaving 10 bases not matched to a gene. This CDR3 reads CASNLLQGVNEQYF. The CDR3 region has the DNA TGTGCCAGCAACTTGTTACAGGGGGTCAACGAGCAGTACTTC.

The V gene is TRBV7-9, the J gene TRBJ1-6, with TRBD1 as a possible D gene (5 bases). Deletions cut 5 bases from V and 9 bases from J, with 14 bases between. Germline V lookup: CDR1 SEHNR, CDR2 FQNEAQ (reference sequence). This CDR3 has 14 amino acids. The CDR3 loop reads CASSGTGTSSPLHF. The CDR3 nucleotides read TGTGCCAGCAGCGGCACCGGGACGTCTTCACCCCTCCACTTT.

The J gene is TRBJ1-1, the V gene TRBV7-2; tentative D call: TRBD1 (6 bases). Trimming left V 0 bases short and J 3 bases short, with 14 bases between. Germline V gene data show CDR1 as SGHTA and CDR2 as FQGNSA. The CDR3 spans 16 residues. CDR3 sequence (DNA): TGTGCCAGCAGCTTAGCTGTGGGGGGGCAGTACACTGAAGCTTTCTTT. It translates to CASSLAVGGQYTEAFF. Full variable domain (rest looked up from reference TRBV7-2 and TRBJ1-1): GAGVSQSPSNKVTEKGKDVELRCDPISGHTALYWYRQSLGQGLEFLIYFQGNSAPDKSGLPSDRFSAERTGGSVSTLTIQRTQQEDSAVYLCASSLAVGGQYTEAFFGQGTRLTVV.

CDR3 DNA: TGTGCCAGTACGGGGGACAGGGGATCTACAGGGGCCAACGTCCTGACTTTC. Protein product: CASTGDRGSTGANVLTF. The V call is TRBV10-3, the J call TRBJ2-6; TRBD1 matches 10 bases. Germline V lookup: CDR1 ENHRY, CDR2 SYGVKD. The CDR3 covers 17 residues. V gave up 10 bases and J gave up 4 bases; unmatched junction bases: 13.